The 15 T cell receptor beta chains presented below share a single source sample, sequenced in a study of blood T cell repertoires in COVID-19 (dated by TCRdb to the early 2020s). Receptor libraries were prepared by the immunoSEQ multiplex PCR assay. TCRdb's version of the immuneACCESS table is confined to in-frame rearrangements and falls short of the full clone set. An unresolved V gene accounts for under half of the shortfall where checked; the remainder is of unknown origin. The sample records about 55,000 clones, approximately 80% of which are singletons. Roughly 5.8% of the sample is held by the ten biggest clonotypes. Sequencing used peripheral blood. The receptors derive from a human donor in a cohort sampled during active or convalescent COVID-19.

This sequence joins TRBV7-6 and TRBJ2-1; D not certain. The CDR3 runs 16 residues. Trimming removed 1 base from V and 5 bases from J, with 15 bases in between. CDR1 and CDR2 (germline): SGHVS, FNYEAQ. CDR3 nucleotide sequence: TGTGCCAGCAGCTTAGTCCCTCCCTCCGGTGACAATGAGCAGTTCTTC. It yields the protein CASSLVPPSGDNEQFF.

The chain carries TRBV29-1 and TRBJ2-5; D possibly corresponds to TRBD1 (6 bases). Deletions cut 8 bases from V and 2 bases from J, with 9 bases between. Germline values: CDR1 SQVTM, CDR2 ANQGSEA. The CDR3 sequence is 11 residues long. Here the CDR3 DNA reads TGCAGCCACGACAGGCAAGAGACCCAGTACTTC. Amino acid sequence: CSHDRQETQYF.

Written as DNA, the CDR3 is TGTGCCAGCAGTTACGTTCAGGGGGCGATATGGGCTGAAGCTTTCTTT. Its protein product is CASSYVQGAIWAEAFF. V usage is TRBV6-2 or TRBV6-3 and J usage is TRBJ1-1, with TRBD1 matching over 8 bases. V was clipped by 2 bases and J by 6 bases; unmatched bases: 11. Germline V gene data show CDR1 as MNHEY and CDR2 as SVGEGT. The length of the CDR3 is 16 residues.

The chain combines TRBV7-3 with TRBJ1-2, with 7 bases matching TRBD1. The CDR3 loop spans 14 amino acids. Germline V CDR1 and CDR2: SGHTA, FQGTGA. With V trimmed by 4 bases and J by 5 bases, 7 bases remained unmatched. The DNA of the CDR3 is TGTGCCAGCAGCTCCGGGACAGATCCTTATGGCTACACCTTC. This codes for CASSSGTDPYGYTF.

This chain links TRBV29-1 with TRBJ1-4; TRBD1 agrees at 7 bases. Germline CDR1 SQVTM, CDR2 ANQGSEA. This CDR3 has 13 residues. V shed 3 bases, J shed 10 bases, and the junction held 8 bases outside the gene matches. In nucleotides, the CDR3 is TGCAGCGTTGAGACAGGGTCGGAAGTAAAACTGTTTTTT. Translated, it gives CSVETGSEVKLFF.

The chain employs TRBV6-2 or TRBV6-3 and TRBJ1-2, with D tentatively TRBD1 (6 bases). V lost 5 bases and J 0 bases, leaving 16 bases between the germline ends. The CDR3 runs 16 residues. Germline V CDR1 and CDR2: MNHEY, SVGEGT. CDR3 in DNA: TGTGCCAGCAGTACCTACCGGACAGAGCCTAACTATGGCTACACCTTC. Amino acids: CASSTYRTEPNYGYTF.

The J gene is TRBJ2-7, the V gene TRBV20-1; 9 nucleotides line up with TRBD1. The CDR3 loop spans 14 amino acids. V was clipped by 3 bases and J by 7 bases; unmatched bases: 10. Germline CDR1 DFQATT, CDR2 SNEGSKA (reference sequence). CDR3 nucleotides: TGCAGTGCTAGTCGGGACAGGGCAAGTGAAGAGCAGTACTTC. This translates into CSASRDRASEEQYF.

This clone was recorded only once. The rearrangement uses TRBV19 and TRBJ2-3, with D possibly matching TRBD1 (7 bases). Germline-derived CDR1 and CDR2 are LNHDA and SQIVND (reference sequence). This CDR3 contains 14 residues. V lost 6 bases to trimming and J lost 10 bases, with 20 bases between them. The CDR3 DNA is TGTGCCAGTAGAACAGGGGTGGTCTCGGGAGCGCAGTATTTT. This translates into CASRTGVVSGAQYF.

The rearrangement links TRBV7-3 to TRBJ2-3, with a possible D match to TRBD1 (5 bases). CDR1 and CDR2 (germline): SGHTA, FQGTGA. V was pared by 5 bases and J by 5 bases, with 14 bases between. The CDR3 consists of 14 residues. The CDR3 loop is CASSPNRGGDTQYF. CDR3 bases: TGTGCCAGCAGCCCCAATAGGGGCGGAGATACGCAGTATTTT.

The CDR3 is CASSDPVGGYYGYTF. Here the CDR3 DNA reads TGTGCCAGCAGTGACCCGGTTGGGGGGTATTATGGCTACACCTTC. This chain joins TRBV6-2 or TRBV6-3 and TRBJ1-2; a possible D gene is TRBD1 (5 bases). The CDR3 totals 15 residues. CDR1 is MNHEY, CDR2 SVGEGT, per germline. The germline V and J ends were trimmed by 5 bases and 5 bases, with 18 bases remaining between them.

This clone was observed a single time. The chain has TRBV3-1 (or the pseudogene TRBV3-2) and TRBJ2-5, with TRBD2 identical over 7 bases. CDR1 is LGHDT and CDR2 is YNNKEL in the germline V gene (reference sequence). V was clipped by 4 bases and J by 5 bases; unmatched bases: 13. The CDR3 covers 16 residues. CDR3 region: CASSPALLAPWETQYF. The CDR3 DNA reads as TGTGCCAGCAGCCCCGCTTTACTAGCGCCCTGGGAGACCCAGTACTTC.

The J gene is TRBJ2-2, the V gene TRBV3-1 (or the pseudogene TRBV3-2); TRBD2 might be the D (7 bases). The V end was cut by 4 bases, the J end by 4 bases, with 10 bases between. This CDR3 has 14 residues. Germline loops: CDR1 LGHDT, CDR2 YNNKEL (reference sequence). This CDR3 is CASSPGGSTGELFF. DNA of the CDR3: TGTGCCAGCAGCCCGGGGGGCTCCACCGGGGAGCTGTTTTTT.

This clone was observed once. The rearrangement links TRBV9 to TRBJ2-1; TRBD2 matches at 8 bases. Germline V gives CDR1 SGDLS, CDR2 YYNGEE. J lost 4 bases, V lost 2 bases, and 5 bases had no gene match. The CDR3 consists of 15 residues. CDR3: CASSVGGGQYNEQFF. The DNA of the CDR3 is TGTGCCAGCAGCGTGGGCGGGGGGCAATACAATGAGCAGTTCTTC.

V is TRBV2 and J is TRBJ1-2; 8 nucleotides match TRBD1. The CDR3 loop spans 11 amino acids. V shed 6 bases and J 12 bases; nucleotides not matched to a gene: 6. CDR1 and CDR2 (germline): SNHLY, FYNNEI. DNA for the CDR3: TGTGCCAGCAGGGATGGACAGGGAGACACCTTC. Protein product: CASRDGQGDTF. Full variable domain (missing parts from reference TRBV2 and TRBJ1-2): EPEVTQTPSHQVTQMGQEVILRCVPISNHLYFYWYRQILGQKVEFLVSFYNNEISEKSEIFDDQFSVERPDGSNFTLKIRSTKLEDSAMYFCASRDGQGDTFGSGTRLTVV.

The V gene is TRBV6-2 or TRBV6-3, the J gene TRBJ1-6; 8 nucleotides agree with TRBD1. Germline loops: CDR1 MNHEY, CDR2 SVGEGT. V was clipped by 4 bases and J by 13 bases; unmatched bases: 12. The CDR3 covers 15 residues. The CDR3 DNA is TGTGCCAGCAGTTCCCTTCAGGGGGCGATTTCTCCCCTCCACTTT. Its protein is CASSSLQGAISPLHF.